This T cell receptor (beta chain) was captured by sequencing in a study of response to subunit inactivated influenza vaccine. Overall study results and limits: Researchers suggested that each seasonal influenza vaccination recruits few new T cells.

Trimming removed 4 bases at V and 6 bases at J, with 6 bases between. The CDR3 is made up of 11 amino acids. Germline V gene lookup returns CDR1 SGHNT and CDR2 YYREEE (reference sequence). TCRdb independently ran MiXCR on the RT-PCR reads; one entry per CDR3 protein. The sample includes over 400,000 distinct CDR3 sequences, roughly 9.8% seen only once; the top ten take approximately 12%. This clonotype was recorded at least ten times. Antigen unknown. This material consisted of PBMCs from blood, taken 40 to 50 days after vaccination. The receptor comes from a man between 45 and 60 years old who received an inactivated influenza vaccine. The rearrangement links TRBV5-4 to TRBJ2-3; D is unclear. CDR3 sequence (DNA): TGTGCCAGCAGCACGAGGGATACGCAGTATTTT. It is translated as CASSTRDTQYF.